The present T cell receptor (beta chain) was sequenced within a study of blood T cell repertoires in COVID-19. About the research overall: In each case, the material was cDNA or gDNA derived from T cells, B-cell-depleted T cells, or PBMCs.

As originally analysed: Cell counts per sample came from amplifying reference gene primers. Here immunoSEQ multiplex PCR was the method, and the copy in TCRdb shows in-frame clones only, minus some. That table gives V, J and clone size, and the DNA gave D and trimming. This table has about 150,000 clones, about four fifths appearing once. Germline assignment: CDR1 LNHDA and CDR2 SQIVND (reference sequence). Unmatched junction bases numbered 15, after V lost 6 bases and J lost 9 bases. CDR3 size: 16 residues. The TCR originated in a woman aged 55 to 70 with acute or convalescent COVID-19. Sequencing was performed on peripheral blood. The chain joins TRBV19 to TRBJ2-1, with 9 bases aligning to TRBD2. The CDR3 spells CASSLGLAGGPGEQFF. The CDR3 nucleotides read TGTGCCAGTAGCTTAGGATTGGCGGGGGGGCCTGGTGAGCAGTTCTTC.